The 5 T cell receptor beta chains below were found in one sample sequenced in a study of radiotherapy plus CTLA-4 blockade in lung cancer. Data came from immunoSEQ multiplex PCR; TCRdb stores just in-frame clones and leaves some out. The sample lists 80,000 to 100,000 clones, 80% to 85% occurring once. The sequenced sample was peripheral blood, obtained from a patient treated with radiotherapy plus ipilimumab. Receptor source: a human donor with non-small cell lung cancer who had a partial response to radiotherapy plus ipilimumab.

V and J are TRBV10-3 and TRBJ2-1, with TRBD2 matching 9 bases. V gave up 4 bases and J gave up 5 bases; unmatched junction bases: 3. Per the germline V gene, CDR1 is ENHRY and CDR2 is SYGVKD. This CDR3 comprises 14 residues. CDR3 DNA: TGTGCCATCAGTGGGTCTAGCGGGGACAATGAGCAGTTCTTC. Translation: CAISGSSGDNEQFF.

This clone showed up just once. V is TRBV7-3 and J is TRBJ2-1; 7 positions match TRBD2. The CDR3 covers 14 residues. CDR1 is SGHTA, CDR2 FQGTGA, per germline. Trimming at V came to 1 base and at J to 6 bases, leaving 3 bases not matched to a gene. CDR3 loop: CASSLITSVNEQFF. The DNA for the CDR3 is TGTGCCAGCAGCTTAATCACTAGCGTCAATGAGCAGTTCTTC.

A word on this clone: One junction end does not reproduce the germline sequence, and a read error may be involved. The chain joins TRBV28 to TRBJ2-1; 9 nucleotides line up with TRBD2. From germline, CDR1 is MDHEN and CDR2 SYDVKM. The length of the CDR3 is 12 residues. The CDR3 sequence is CASGIRGNEQFF. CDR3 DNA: TGCGCTAGCGGGATTCGGGGCAATGAGCAGTTCTTC.

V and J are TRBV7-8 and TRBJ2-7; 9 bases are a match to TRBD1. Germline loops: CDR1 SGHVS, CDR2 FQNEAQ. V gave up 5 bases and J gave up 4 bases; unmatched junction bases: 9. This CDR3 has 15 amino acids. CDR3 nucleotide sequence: TGTGCCAGCAGCCCGAGGACAGGGGACGGGTACGAGCAGTACTTC. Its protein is CASSPRTGDGYEQYF.

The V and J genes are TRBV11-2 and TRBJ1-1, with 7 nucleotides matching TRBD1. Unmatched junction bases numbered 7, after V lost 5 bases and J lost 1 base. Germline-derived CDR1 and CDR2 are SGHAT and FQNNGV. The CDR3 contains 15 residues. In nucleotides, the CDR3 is TGTGCCAGCAGCGTCTCGGGACAGCGGAACACTGAAGCTTTCTTT. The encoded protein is CASSVSGQRNTEAFF.